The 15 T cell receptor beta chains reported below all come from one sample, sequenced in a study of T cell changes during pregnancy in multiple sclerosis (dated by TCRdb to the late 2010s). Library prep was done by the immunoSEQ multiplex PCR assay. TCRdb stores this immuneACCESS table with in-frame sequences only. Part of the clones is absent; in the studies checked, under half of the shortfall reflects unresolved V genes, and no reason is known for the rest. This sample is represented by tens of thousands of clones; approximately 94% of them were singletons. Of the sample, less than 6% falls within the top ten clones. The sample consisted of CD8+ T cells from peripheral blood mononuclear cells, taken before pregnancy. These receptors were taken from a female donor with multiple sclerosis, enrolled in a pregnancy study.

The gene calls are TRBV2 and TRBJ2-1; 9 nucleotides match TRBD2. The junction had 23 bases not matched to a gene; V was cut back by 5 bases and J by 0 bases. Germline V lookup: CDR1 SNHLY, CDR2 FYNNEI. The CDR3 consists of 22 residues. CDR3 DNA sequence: TGTGCCAGCAGTCCCGGGCGGCGGCCGGGACTAGCAGTTGTCAGCTCCTACAATGAGCAGTTCTTC. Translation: CASSPGRRPGLAVVSSYNEQFF.

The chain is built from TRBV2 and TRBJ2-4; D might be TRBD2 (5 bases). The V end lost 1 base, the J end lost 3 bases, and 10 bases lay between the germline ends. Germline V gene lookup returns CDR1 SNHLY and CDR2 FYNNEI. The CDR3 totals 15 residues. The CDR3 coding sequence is TGTGCCAGCAGTGAAGACGGGATGGTCAAAAACATTCAGTACTTC. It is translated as CASSEDGMVKNIQYF. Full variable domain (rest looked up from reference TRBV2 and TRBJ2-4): EPEVTQTPSHQVTQMGQEVILRCVPISNHLYFYWYRQILGQKVEFLVSFYNNEISEKSEIFDDQFSVERPDGSNFTLKIRSTKLEDSAMYFCASSEDGMVKNIQYFGAGTRLSVL.

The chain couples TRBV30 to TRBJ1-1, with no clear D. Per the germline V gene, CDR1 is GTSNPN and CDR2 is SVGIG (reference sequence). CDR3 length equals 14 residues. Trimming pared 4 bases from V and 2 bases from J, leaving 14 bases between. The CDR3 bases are TGTGCCTGGAAGTCCTGGCGGGCCAACACTGAAGCTTTCTTT. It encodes CAWKSWRANTEAFF.

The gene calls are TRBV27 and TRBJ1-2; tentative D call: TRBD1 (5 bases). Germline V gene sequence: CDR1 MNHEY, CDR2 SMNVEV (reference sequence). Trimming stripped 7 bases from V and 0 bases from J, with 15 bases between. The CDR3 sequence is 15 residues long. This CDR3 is CASKRGPSANYGYTF. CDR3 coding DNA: TGTGCCAGCAAACGGGGCCCTAGCGCTAACTATGGCTACACCTTC.

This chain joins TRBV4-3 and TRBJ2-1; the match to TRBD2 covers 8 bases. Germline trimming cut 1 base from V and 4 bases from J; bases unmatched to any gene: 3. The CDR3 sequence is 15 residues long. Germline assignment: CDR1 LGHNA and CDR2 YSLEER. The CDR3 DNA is TGCGCCAGCAGCCAAGGTAGCGGGGCGTACAATGAGCAGTTCTTC. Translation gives CASSQGSGAYNEQFF.

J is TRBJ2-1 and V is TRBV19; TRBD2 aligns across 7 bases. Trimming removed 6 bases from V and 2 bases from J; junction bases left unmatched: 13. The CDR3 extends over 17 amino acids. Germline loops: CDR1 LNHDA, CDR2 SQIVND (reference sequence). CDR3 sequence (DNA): TGTGCCAGTAGCCATAAACTAAGGGCGGGAGCCTACAATGAGCAGTTCTTC. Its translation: CASSHKLRAGAYNEQFF.

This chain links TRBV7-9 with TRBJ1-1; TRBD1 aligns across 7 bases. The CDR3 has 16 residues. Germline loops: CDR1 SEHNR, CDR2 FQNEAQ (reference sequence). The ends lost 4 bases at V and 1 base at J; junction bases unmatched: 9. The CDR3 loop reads CASSSRTGRTNTEAFF. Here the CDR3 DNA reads TGTGCCAGCAGCTCAAGGACAGGACGAACGAACACTGAAGCTTTCTTT.

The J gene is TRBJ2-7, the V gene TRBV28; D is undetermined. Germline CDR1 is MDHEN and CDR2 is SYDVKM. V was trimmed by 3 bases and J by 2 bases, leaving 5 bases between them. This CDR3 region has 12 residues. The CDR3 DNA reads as TGTGCCAGCAGTTTGGCAGCCTACGAGCAGTACTTC. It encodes CASSLAAYEQYF.

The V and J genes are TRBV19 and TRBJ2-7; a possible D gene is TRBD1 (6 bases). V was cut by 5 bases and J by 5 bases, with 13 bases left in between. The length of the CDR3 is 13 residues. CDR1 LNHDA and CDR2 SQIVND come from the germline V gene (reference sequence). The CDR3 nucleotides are TGTGCCAGTAGTCTAACAGGGCTCGACGAGCAGTACTTC. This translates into CASSLTGLDEQYF.

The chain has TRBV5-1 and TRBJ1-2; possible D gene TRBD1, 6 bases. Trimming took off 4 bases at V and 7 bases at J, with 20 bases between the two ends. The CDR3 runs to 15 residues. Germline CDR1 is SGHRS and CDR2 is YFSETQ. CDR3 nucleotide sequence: TGCGCCAGCAGCCCCTTTTTGGGGGGGGCCGGTGGCTACACCTTC. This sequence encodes CASSPFLGGAGGYTF.

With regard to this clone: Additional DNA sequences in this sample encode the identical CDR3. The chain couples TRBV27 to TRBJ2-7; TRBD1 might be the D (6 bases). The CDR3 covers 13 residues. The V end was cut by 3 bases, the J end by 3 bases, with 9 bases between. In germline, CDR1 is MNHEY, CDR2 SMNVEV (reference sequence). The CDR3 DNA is TGTGCCAGCAGTTTGAGGGGGAGCTACGAGCAGTACTTC. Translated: CASSLRGSYEQYF.

CDR3 DNA sequence: TGTGCCAGCACCCTCTGGACTAGCACTGCCACCGGGGAGCTGTTTTTT. It translates to CASTLWTSTATGELFF. The chain uses TRBV2 and TRBJ2-2; 8 positions match TRBD2. Germline V gene data show CDR1 as SNHLY and CDR2 as FYNNEI. The CDR3 contains 16 residues. Trimming removed 7 bases from V and 4 bases from J; junction bases left unmatched: 11.

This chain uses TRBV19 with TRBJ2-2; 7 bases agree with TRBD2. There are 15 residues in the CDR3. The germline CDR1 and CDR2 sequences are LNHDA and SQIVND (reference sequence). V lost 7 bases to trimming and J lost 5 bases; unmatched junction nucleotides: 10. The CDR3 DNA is TGTGCCAGTAACCCGGGGCTAGCGGCTACCGGGGAGCTGTTTTTT. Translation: CASNPGLAATGELFF.

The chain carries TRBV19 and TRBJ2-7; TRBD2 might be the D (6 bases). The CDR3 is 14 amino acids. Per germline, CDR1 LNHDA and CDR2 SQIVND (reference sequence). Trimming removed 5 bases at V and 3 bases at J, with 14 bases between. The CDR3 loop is CASSYSGLSYEQYF. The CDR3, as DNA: TGTGCCAGTAGTTACTCGGGACTTAGCTACGAGCAGTACTTC. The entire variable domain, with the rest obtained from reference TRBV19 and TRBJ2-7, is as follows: DGGITQSPKYLFRKEGQNVTLSCEQNLNHDAMYWYRQDPGQGLRLIYYSQIVNDFQKGDIAEGYSVSREKKESFPLTVTSAQKNPTAFYLCASSYSGLSYEQYFGPGTRLTVT.

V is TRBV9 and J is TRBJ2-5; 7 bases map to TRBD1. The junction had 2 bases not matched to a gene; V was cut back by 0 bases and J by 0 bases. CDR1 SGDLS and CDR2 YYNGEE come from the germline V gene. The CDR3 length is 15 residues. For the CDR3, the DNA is TGTGCCAGCAGCGTAGGAGGGACAGACCAAGAGACCCAGTACTTC. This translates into CASSVGGTDQETQYF. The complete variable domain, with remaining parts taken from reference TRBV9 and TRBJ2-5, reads DSGVTQTPKHLITATGQRVTLRCSPRSGDLSVYWYQQSLDQGLQFLIQYYNGEERAKGNILERFSAQQFPDLHSELNLSSLELGDSALYFCASSVGGTDQETQYFGPGTRLLVL.